These 15 T cell receptor beta chains originate from one sample sequenced in a study of blood T cells in healthy people across ages. Primers used in a second PCR of roughly 6 to 11 cycles were a sample-barcoded 5' primer and a J-beta primer mix. MiXCR was run by TCRdb on the 5' RACE reads, yielding one entry per CDR3 protein. This table holds roughly 1.4 million distinct CDR3 sequences, around 59% found once. Sequenced sample: blood. The origin of the receptors is a man aged 18 to 30 in good health.

The chain couples TRBV19 to TRBJ2-7; D is perhaps TRBD2 (6 bases). Trimming left V 10 bases short and J 4 bases short, with 17 bases between. The germline CDR1 and CDR2 sequences are LNHDA and SQIVND (reference sequence). The CDR3 length is 13 residues. The CDR3 loop is CATSAGRVYEQYF. The CDR3 DNA reads TGTGCCACGAGCGCCGGGAGAGTTTACGAGCAGTACTTC.

V is TRBV29-1 and J is TRBJ2-2, with D maybe TRBD1 (6 bases). V was cut by 5 bases and J by 7 bases, with 17 bases left in between. Germline V gives CDR1 SQVTM, CDR2 ANQGSEA. This CDR3 spans 14 amino acids. The CDR3: CSVMIQGLSGELFF. In DNA, the CDR3 is TGCAGCGTTATGATACAGGGTTTGAGCGGGGAGCTGTTTTTT.

The chain is built from TRBV29-1 and TRBJ2-4; the D is unclear. The J call may be faulty, since TRBJ2-5 better matches the DNA end. CDR1 is SQVTM, CDR2 ANQGSEA, per germline. This CDR3 is 15 amino acids long. CDR3 nucleotide sequence: TGCAGCGTTGAGCTTTTCCAAGGCGACCAAGAGACCCAGTACTTC. Translated: CSVELFQGDQETQYF.

The CDR3 coding sequence is TGCGCCAGCAGCTTGGAAACCCCACGGGACACGGATAAAGCTTTCTTT. Its translation: CASSLETPRDTDKAFF. The chain carries TRBV5-1 and TRBJ1-1; weak D call: TRBD1 (6 bases). Germline V gives CDR1 SGHRS, CDR2 YFSETQ. The CDR3 totals 16 residues. V was trimmed by 0 bases and J by 9 bases, leaving 21 bases between them.

This chain uses TRBV29-1 with TRBJ1-2; D may be TRBD1 (6 bases). V lost 6 bases and J 5 bases, leaving 19 bases between the germline ends. There are 14 residues in the CDR3. The germline CDR1 and CDR2 sequences are SQVTM and ANQGSEA. CDR3 protein: CSVQQGSSSYGYTF. CDR3 coding DNA: TGCAGCGTCCAACAGGGATCATCCTCGTATGGCTACACCTTC.

The chain couples TRBV12-3 or TRBV12-4 to TRBJ1-1; D possibly corresponds to TRBD1 (6 bases). The CDR3 contains 13 residues. The V end was cut by 5 bases, the J end by 4 bases, with 11 bases between. CDR3 protein: CASSRTETTEAFF. The CDR3 DNA sequence: TGTGCCAGCAGTCGGACAGAGACCACTGAAGCTTTCTTT.

The DNA of the CDR3 is TGTGCCAGCAGCTTCGCTGGGAAGTTGGCCCTCCACTTT. This translates into CASSFAGKLALHF. This chain joins TRBV5-4 and TRBJ1-6, with D uncertain. Germline V gene lookup returns CDR1 SGHNT and CDR2 YYREEE (reference sequence). The CDR3 totals 13 residues. V dropped 2 bases and J dropped 14 bases, with 14 bases sitting between them.

This chain links TRBV6-2 or TRBV6-3 with TRBJ2-3; 7 bases line up with TRBD2. V lost 7 bases and J lost 2; bases outside the gene matches: 6. This CDR3 is built from 14 residues. Germline V gives CDR1 MNHEY, CDR2 SVGEGT. CDR3 DNA sequence: TGTGCCAGCAACCTAGCGGCCATCACAGATACGCAGTATTTT. As protein: CASNLAAITDTQYF.

The chain couples TRBV9 to TRBJ2-7; D unclear. Deletions cut 3 bases from V and 5 bases from J, with 12 bases between. CDR1 and CDR2 from the germline V gene are SGDLS and YYNGEE. The CDR3 is made up of 13 amino acids. CDR3 in amino acids: CASSGLLVDEQYF. In DNA form, the CDR3 reads TGTGCCAGCAGCGGACTGCTTGTCGACGAGCAGTACTTC.

J is TRBJ1-2 and V is TRBV4-1, with 7 bases matching TRBD1. Germline V gene data show CDR1 as MGHRA and CDR2 as YSYEKL. Trimming at V came to 1 base and at J to 7 bases, leaving 9 bases not matched to a gene. The CDR3 sequence is 15 residues long. The chain's CDR3 is CASSQGAGGTLGYTF. In DNA, the CDR3 is TGCGCCAGCAGCCAAGGGGCAGGGGGTACGCTTGGCTACACCTTC.

This sequence joins TRBV4-1 and TRBJ2-4; possibly TRBD1 or TRBD2 for D (5 bases each). Per the germline V gene, CDR1 is MGHRA and CDR2 is YSYEKL. Trimming pared 0 bases from V and 6 bases from J, leaving 15 bases between. The CDR3 runs to 16 residues. The CDR3 DNA reads as TGCGCCAGCAGCCAAGATTCGTGGGGTGGGGGAAACATTCAGTACTTC. This sequence encodes CASSQDSWGGGNIQYF.

This clonotype was seen once. The rearrangement links TRBV2 to TRBJ2-2, with TRBD1 identical over 9 bases. V lost 5 bases and J lost 10; bases outside the gene matches: 5. This CDR3 has 13 residues. Germline CDR1 reads SNHLY; CDR2 reads FYNNEI. The CDR3 region is CASSSQGAEELFF. The CDR3, as DNA: TGTGCCAGCAGTTCACAGGGGGCCGAGGAGCTGTTTTTT.

The rearrangement joins TRBV7-2 to TRBJ1-5; unclear D gene. Germline V gene sequence: CDR1 SGHTA, CDR2 FQGNSA. The V and J ends lost 1 base and 0 bases respectively, with 7 bases between them. The CDR3 consists of 15 residues. CDR3 residues: CASSLDPRSNQPQHF. Here the CDR3 DNA reads TGTGCCAGCAGCTTAGATCCCCGTAGCAATCAGCCCCAGCATTTT.

The genes are TRBV6-6 and TRBJ2-7; 11 nucleotides match TRBD1. CDR3 length: 16 amino acids. Germline trimming cut 2 bases from V and 6 bases from J; bases unmatched to any gene: 9. CDR1 and CDR2 from the germline V gene are MNHNY and SVGAGI (reference sequence). The CDR3 loop reads CASSYLGTGGLAEQYF. For the CDR3, the DNA is TGTGCCAGCAGTTACCTCGGGACAGGGGGACTGGCCGAGCAGTACTTC.

V is TRBV11-2 and J is TRBJ2-1; TRBD2 aligns across 10 bases. The CDR3 extends over 18 amino acids. J was trimmed by 0 bases and V by 0 bases; bases with no gene match: 5. Germline CDR1 is SGHAT and CDR2 is FQNNGV. The CDR3 bases are TGTGCCAGCAGCTTAGATCCTTCTAGCGGGGGCTCCTACAATGAGCAGTTCTTC. Translating it yields CASSLDPSSGGSYNEQFF.